A single sample is the source of the 12 T cell receptor beta chains below, sequenced in a study of blood T cell repertoires in COVID-19. Sequencing was performed with immunoSEQ multiplex PCR; in TCRdb, only in-frame clones are kept and a portion is missing. This table has roughly 170,000 clones, approximately 87% appearing once. The source material was peripheral blood. The receptors were sampled from an older woman with COVID-19, enrolled during active disease.

The chain joins TRBV19 to TRBJ1-5; TRBD1 is a possible D gene (6 bases). This CDR3 is built from 17 residues. V was trimmed by 3 bases and J by 1 base, leaving 16 bases between them. CDR1 and CDR2 from the germline V gene are LNHDA and SQIVND (reference sequence). The CDR3 region is CASSIIPYRASNQPQHF. CDR3 nucleotides: TGTGCCAGTAGTATCATTCCCTACAGGGCCAGCAATCAGCCCCAGCATTTT.

V and J are TRBV24-1 and TRBJ2-7; 9 bases fit TRBD2. In germline, CDR1 is KGHDR, CDR2 SFDVKD. The CDR3 has 17 amino acids. The ends lost 2 bases at V and 0 bases at J; junction bases unmatched: 7. DNA for the CDR3: TGTGCCACCAGTGATTACCTAGCGGGGAGAGGCTCCTACGAGCAGTACTTC. It codes for CATSDYLAGRGSYEQYF.

The J gene is TRBJ1-3, the V gene TRBV30; D perhaps matches TRBD1 (5 bases). CDR3 length equals 16 residues. CDR1 GTSNPN and CDR2 SVGIG come from the germline V gene (reference sequence). Trimming took off 2 bases at V and 0 bases at J, with 14 bases between the two ends. This CDR3 is CAWSPSTGVSGNTIYF. CDR3 in DNA: TGTGCCTGGAGTCCATCAACGGGGGTCTCTGGAAACACCATATATTTT.

This chain joins TRBV11-3 and TRBJ2-7; 12 nucleotides match TRBD1. The CDR3 loop spans 15 amino acids. The germline V gene encodes CDR1 SGHNT and CDR2 YENEEA. Trimming took 2 bases from V and 7 from J; bases not matched to a gene: 6. The CDR3 region has the DNA TGTGCCAGCAGCTTAACGGGACAGGGGGCGAGTGAGCAGTACTTC. Its translation: CASSLTGQGASEQYF. The full variable domain, in which reference TRBV11-3 and TRBJ2-7 provide the parts outside the CDR3, is EAGVVQSPRYKIIEKKQPVAFWCNPISGHNTLYWYLQNLGQGPELLIRYENEEAVDDSQLPKDRFSAERLKGVDSTLKIQPAELGDSAVYLCASSLTGQGASEQYFGPGTRLTVT.

The chain employs TRBV28 and TRBJ1-5, with D tentatively TRBD1 (6 bases). This CDR3 region has 16 residues. CDR1 is MDHEN, CDR2 SYDVKM, per germline. Trimming took 1 base from V and 7 from J, leaving 17 bases between them. CDR3 loop: CASSLFGGGLWQPQHF. The CDR3 DNA reads as TGTGCCAGCAGTTTATTTGGGGGGGGCTTATGGCAGCCCCAGCATTTT.

The chain links TRBV30 to TRBJ1-4; D remains ambiguous. CDR3 length: 15 residues. V gave up 1 base and J gave up 8 bases, with 17 bases separating them. Looked up from germline, CDR1 is GTSNPN and CDR2 is SVGIG (reference sequence). The CDR3 spells CAWSGGALSGEKLFF. As DNA, the CDR3 is TGTGCCTGGAGTGGAGGAGCCCTTTCGGGGGAAAAACTGTTTTTT.

The gene calls are TRBV5-5 and TRBJ1-5, with D unclear. The germline V gene encodes CDR1 SGHKS and CDR2 YYEKEE (reference sequence). Trimming took off 1 base at V and 5 bases at J, with 10 bases between the two ends. The CDR3 runs to 14 residues. As DNA, the CDR3 is TGTGCCAGCAGCTTGTCATCGGGTTATCAGCCCCAGCATTTT. Amino acids: CASSLSSGYQPQHF.

V is TRBV6-5 and J is TRBJ2-7; perhaps TRBD1 as D (6 bases). Germline V lookup: CDR1 MNHEY, CDR2 SVGAGI. Trimming cost V 7 bases and J 0 bases, with 16 bases left between them. The CDR3 has 15 amino acids. The CDR3 sequence is CASTPGDTRSYEQYF. DNA of the CDR3: TGTGCCAGCACCCCAGGGGACACCCGCTCCTACGAGCAGTACTTC.

The chain employs TRBV27 and TRBJ2-2, with 11 bases that match TRBD2. CDR1 and CDR2 (germline): MNHEY, SMNVEV (reference sequence). The CDR3 consists of 13 residues. J gave up 7 bases and V 6 bases, and 1 base lay outside the gene matches. The CDR3 nucleotides are TGTGCCAGCAGACTAGCGGGAGTCGGGGAGCTGTTTTTT. It codes for CASRLAGVGELFF.

This clone appeared once. CDR3: CASSQATSGSSETQYF. For the CDR3, the DNA is TGTGCCAGCAGCCAAGCGACTAGCGGTTCTTCGGAGACCCAGTACTTC. This chain connects TRBV3-1 (or the pseudogene TRBV3-2) to TRBJ2-5; TRBD2 matches at 9 bases. V gave up 1 base and J gave up 5 bases; unmatched junction bases: 8. The CDR3 contains 16 residues. The germline V gene has CDR1 LGHDT and CDR2 YNNKEL (reference sequence).

The chain employs TRBV30 and TRBJ1-3; unclear D gene. Germline CDR1 and CDR2: GTSNPN and SVGIG (reference sequence). The ends were cut back, 0 bases at V and 0 bases at J, with 9 bases in the middle. This CDR3 is built from 15 residues. The DNA for the CDR3 is TGTGCCTGGAGTGTACAGACCTTCTCTGGAAACACCATATATTTT. Protein: CAWSVQTFSGNTIYF.

The rearrangement joins TRBV18 to TRBJ2-7; 9 positions agree with TRBD1. This CDR3 comprises 15 residues. Per the germline V gene, CDR1 is KGHSH and CDR2 is LQKENI. The junction had 13 bases not matched to a gene; V was cut back by 6 bases and J by 7 bases. CDR3 coding DNA: TGTGCCAGCTCCCCATCCGGGACAGGGACTAAAGAGCAGTACTTC. Amino acids: CASSPSGTGTKEQYF. The variable domain in full, with the rest retrieved from reference TRBV18 and TRBJ2-7, is NAGVMQNPRHLVRRRGQEARLRCSPMKGHSHVYWYRQLPEEGLKFMVYLQKENIIDESGMPKERFSAEFPKEGPSILRIQQVVRGDSAAYFCASSPSGTGTKEQYFGPGTRLTVT.